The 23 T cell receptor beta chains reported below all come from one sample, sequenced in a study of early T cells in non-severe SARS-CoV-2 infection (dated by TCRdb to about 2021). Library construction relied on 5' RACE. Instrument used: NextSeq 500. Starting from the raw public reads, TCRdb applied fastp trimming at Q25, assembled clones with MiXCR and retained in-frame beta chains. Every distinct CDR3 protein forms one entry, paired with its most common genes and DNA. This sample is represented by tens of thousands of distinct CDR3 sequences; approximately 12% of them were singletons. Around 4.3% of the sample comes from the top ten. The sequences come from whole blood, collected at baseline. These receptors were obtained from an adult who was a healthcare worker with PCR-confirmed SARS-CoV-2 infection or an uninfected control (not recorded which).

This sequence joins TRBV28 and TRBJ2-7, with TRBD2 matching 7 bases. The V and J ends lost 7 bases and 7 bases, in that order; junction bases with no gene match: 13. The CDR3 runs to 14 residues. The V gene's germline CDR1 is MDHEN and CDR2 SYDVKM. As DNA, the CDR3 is TGTGCCAGCAACCTGGGCAGCGGGGAAACGGAGCAGTACTTC. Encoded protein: CASNLGSGETEQYF.

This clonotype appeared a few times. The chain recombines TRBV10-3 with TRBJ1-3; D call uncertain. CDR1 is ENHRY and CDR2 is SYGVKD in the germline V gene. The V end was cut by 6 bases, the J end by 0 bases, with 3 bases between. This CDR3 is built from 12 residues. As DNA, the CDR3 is TGTGCCATCAGCTCCTCTGGAAACACCATATATTTT. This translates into CAISSSGNTIYF.

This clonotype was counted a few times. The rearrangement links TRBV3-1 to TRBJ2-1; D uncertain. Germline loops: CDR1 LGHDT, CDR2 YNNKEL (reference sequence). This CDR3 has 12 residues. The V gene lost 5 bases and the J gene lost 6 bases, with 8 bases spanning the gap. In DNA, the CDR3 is TGTGCCAGCAGCGACCTCACCAATGAGCAGTTCTTC. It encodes CASSDLTNEQFF.

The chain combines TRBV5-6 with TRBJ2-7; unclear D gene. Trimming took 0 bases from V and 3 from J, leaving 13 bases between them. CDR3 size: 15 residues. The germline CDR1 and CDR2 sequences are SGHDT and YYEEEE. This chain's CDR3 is CASSLGQPEYYEQYF. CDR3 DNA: TGTGCCAGCAGCTTGGGGCAGCCAGAGTACTACGAGCAGTACTTC.

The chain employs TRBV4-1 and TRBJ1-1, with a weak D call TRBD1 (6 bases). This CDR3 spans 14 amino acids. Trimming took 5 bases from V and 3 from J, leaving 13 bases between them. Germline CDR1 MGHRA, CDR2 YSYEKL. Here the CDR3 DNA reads TGCGCCAGCAGCTCACGAGAGGGGGACACTGAAGCTTTCTTT. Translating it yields CASSSREGDTEAFF.

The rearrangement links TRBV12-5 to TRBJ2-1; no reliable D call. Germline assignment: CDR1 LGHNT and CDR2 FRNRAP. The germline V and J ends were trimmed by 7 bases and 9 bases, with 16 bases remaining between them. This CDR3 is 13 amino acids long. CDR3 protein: CASAADILSEQFF. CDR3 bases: TGTGCTAGTGCCGCAGATATACTTAGTGAGCAGTTCTTC.

The CDR3 bases are TGCAGTGCTAGAGATAGGACACGAGGGACTGAAGCTTTCTTT. Translation: CSARDRTRGTEAFF. The chain uses TRBV20-1 and TRBJ1-1, with TRBD1 as a possible D gene (5 bases). CDR1 is DFQATT and CDR2 is SNEGSKA in the germline V gene (reference sequence). V was clipped by 0 bases and J by 5 bases, with 13 bases between them. The CDR3 runs 14 residues.

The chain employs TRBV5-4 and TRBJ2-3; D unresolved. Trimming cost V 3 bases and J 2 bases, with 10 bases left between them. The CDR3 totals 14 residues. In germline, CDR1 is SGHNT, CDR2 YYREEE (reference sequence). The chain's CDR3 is CASSSSGHTDTQYF. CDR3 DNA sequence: TGTGCCAGCAGCTCTTCAGGCCACACAGATACGCAGTATTTT.

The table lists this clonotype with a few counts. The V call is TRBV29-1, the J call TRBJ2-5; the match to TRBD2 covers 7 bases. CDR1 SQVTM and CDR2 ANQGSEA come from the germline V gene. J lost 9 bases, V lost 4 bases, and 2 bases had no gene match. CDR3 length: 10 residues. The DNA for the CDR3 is TGCAGCGTTGGGGAGGGCTCCCAGTACTTC. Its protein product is CSVGEGSQYF.

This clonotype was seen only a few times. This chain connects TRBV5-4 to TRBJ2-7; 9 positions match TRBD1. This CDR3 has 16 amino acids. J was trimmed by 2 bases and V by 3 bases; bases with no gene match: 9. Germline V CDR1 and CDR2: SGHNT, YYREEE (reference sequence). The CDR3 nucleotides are TGTGCCAGCAGCTGGTCCTGGACAGGGGAGGCCTACGAGCAGTACTTC. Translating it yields CASSWSWTGEAYEQYF.

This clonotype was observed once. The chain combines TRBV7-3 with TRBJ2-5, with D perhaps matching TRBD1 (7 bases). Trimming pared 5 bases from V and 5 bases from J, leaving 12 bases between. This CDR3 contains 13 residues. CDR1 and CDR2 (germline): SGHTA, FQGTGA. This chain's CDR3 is CASSPRGRETQYF. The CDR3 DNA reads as TGTGCCAGCAGCCCCAGGGGGAGGGAGACCCAGTACTTC.

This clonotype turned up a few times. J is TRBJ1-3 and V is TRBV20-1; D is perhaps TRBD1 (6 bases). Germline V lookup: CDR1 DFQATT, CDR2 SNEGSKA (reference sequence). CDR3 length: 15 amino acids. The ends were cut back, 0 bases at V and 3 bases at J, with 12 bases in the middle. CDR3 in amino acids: CSARDGGLGGNTIYF. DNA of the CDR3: TGCAGTGCTAGAGATGGGGGGCTAGGTGGAAACACCATATATTTT.

CDR3 bases: TGTGCCAGCAGCTTCAAGGGGGTCTTAGCGTCGGAGCAGTACTTC. Its protein is CASSFKGVLASEQYF. V is TRBV11-2 and J is TRBJ2-7; tentative D call: TRBD1 (6 bases). This CDR3 has 15 residues. The germline V gene encodes CDR1 SGHAT and CDR2 FQNNGV. The germline V and J ends were trimmed by 3 bases and 7 bases, with 19 bases remaining between them.

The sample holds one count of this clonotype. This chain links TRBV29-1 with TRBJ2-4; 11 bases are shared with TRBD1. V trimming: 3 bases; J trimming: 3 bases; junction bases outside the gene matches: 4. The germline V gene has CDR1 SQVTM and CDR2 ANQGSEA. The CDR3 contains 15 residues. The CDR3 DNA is TGCAGCGTTGAGCCCGGGACAGGGGGCAAAAACATTCAGTACTTC. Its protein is CSVEPGTGGKNIQYF.

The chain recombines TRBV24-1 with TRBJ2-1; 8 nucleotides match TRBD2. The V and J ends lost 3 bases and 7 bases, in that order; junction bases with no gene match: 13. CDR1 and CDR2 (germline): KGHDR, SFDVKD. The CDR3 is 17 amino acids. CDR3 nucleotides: TGTGCCACCAGTGATCCCCTTTCTAGCGGGCGACCGAATGAGCAGTTCTTC. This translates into CATSDPLSSGRPNEQFF.

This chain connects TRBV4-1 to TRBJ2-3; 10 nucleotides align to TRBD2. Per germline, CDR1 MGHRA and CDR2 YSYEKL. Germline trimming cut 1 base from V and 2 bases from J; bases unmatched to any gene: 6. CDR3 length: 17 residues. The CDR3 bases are TGCGCCAGCAGCCAAGGTCTAGCGGGGGCCTACACAGATACGCAGTATTTT. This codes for CASSQGLAGAYTDTQYF.

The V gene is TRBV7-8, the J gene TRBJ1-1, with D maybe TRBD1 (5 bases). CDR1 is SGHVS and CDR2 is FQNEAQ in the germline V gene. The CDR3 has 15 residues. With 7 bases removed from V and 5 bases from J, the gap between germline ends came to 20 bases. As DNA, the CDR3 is TGTGCCAGCACCGAGAGAGGGGATTTAGGAACTGAAGCTTTCTTT. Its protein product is CASTERGDLGTEAFF.

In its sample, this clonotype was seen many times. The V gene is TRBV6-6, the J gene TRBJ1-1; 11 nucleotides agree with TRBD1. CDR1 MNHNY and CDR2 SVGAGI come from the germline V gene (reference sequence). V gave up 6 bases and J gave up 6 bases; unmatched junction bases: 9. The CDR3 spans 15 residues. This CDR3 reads CASRTPGQGASEAFF. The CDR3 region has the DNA TGTGCCAGCAGGACCCCCGGACAGGGGGCCTCTGAAGCTTTCTTT.

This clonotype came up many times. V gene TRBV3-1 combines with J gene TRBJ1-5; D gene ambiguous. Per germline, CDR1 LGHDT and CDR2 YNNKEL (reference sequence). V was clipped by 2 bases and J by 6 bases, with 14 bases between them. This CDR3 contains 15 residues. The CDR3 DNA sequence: TGTGCCAGCAGCCAAAATCGGGAGAGGATTCAGCCCCAGCATTTT. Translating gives CASSQNRERIQPQHF.

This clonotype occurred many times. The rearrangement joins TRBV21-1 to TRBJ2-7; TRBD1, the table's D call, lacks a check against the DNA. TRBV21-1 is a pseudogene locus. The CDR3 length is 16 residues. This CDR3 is CASSKERRGRPYEQYF. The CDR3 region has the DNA TGTGCCAGCAGCAAAGAACGCAGGGGGCGGCCCTACGAGCAGTACTTC.

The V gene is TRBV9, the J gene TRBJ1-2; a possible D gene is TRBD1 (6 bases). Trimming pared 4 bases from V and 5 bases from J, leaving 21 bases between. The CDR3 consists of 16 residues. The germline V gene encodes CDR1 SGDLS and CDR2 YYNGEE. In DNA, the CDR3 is TGTGCCAGCAGCCCGCAGAGGACAGAGTCCATATATGGCTACACCTTC. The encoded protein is CASSPQRTESIYGYTF.

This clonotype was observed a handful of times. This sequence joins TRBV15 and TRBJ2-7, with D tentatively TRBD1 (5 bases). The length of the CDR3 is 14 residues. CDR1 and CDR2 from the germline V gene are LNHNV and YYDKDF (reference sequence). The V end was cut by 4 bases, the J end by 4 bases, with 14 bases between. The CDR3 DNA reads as TGTGCCACCAGCAACCCCGCAGGGTCTTACGAGCAGTACTTC. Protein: CATSNPAGSYEQYF. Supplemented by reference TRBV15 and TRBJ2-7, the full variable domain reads DAMVIQNPRYQVTQFGKPVTLSCSQTLNHNVMYWYQQKSSQAPKLLFHYYDKDFNNEADTPDNFQSRRPNTSFCFLDIRSPGLGDTAMYLCATSNPAGSYEQYFGPGTRLTVT.

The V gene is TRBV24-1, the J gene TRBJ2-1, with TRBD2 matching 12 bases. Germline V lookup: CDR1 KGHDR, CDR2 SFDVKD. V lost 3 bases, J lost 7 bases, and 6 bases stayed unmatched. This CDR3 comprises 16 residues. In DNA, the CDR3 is TGTGCCACCAGTGATCCGACTAGCGGGGGTATTAATGAGCAGTTCTTC. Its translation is CATSDPTSGGINEQFF.